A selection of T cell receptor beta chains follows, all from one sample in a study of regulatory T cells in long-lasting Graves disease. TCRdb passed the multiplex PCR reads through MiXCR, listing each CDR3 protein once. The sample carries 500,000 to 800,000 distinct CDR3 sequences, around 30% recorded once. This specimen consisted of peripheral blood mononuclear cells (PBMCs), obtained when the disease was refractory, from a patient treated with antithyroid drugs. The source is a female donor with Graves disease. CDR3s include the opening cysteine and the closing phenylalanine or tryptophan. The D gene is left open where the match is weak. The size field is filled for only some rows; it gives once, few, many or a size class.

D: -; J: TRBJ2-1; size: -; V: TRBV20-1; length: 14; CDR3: CSARGEEGYNEQFF; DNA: TGCAGTGCTAGAGGGGAGGAGGGCTACAATGAGCAGTTCTTC
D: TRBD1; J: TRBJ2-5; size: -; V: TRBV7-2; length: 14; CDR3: CASSRDRNQETQYF; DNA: TGTGCCAGCAGCCGGGACAGGAACCAAGAGACCCAGTACTTC
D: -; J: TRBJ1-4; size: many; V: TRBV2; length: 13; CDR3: CATLDRLNEKLFF; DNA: TGTGCCACTTTGGACCGTCTTAATGAAAAACTGTTTTTT
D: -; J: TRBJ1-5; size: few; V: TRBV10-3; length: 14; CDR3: CAISERDGNQPQHF; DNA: TGTGCCATCAGTGAGCGGGACGGCAATCAGCCCCAGCATTTT
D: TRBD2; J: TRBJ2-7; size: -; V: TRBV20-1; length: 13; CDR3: CSASRLADYEQYF; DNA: TGCAGTGCTAGCCGACTAGCGGACTACGAGCAGTACTTC
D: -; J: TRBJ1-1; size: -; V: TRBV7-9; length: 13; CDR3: CASSSATGTEAFF; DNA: TGTGCCAGCAGCTCAGCGACAGGCACTGAAGCTTTCTTT
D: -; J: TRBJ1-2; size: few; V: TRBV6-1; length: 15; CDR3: CASSLAKQGGYGYTF; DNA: TGTGCCAGCTCCCTCGCCAAACAGGGTGGCTATGGCTACACCTTC
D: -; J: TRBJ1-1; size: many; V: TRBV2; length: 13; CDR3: CASTDRVSTEAFF; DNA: TGTGCCAGCACGGACCGGGTCAGCACTGAAGCTTTCTTT
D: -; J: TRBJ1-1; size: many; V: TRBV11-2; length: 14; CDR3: CASSLDVRGGEAFF; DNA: TGTGCCAGCAGCCTAGACGTCAGGGGCGGTGAAGCTTTCTTT
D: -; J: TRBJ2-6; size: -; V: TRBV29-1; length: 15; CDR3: CSVEGGGAGANVLTF; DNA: TGCAGCGTTGAAGGAGGAGGGGCTGGGGCCAACGTCCTGACTTTC
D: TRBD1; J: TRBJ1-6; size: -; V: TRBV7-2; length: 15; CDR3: CASSWDRENGSPLHF; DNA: TGTGCCAGCAGCTGGGACAGGGAGAACGGGTCACCCCTCCACTTT
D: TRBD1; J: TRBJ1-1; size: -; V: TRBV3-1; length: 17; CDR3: CASSRAQTGWGNTEAFF; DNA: TGTGCCAGCAGCCGAGCCCAGACAGGGTGGGGAAACACTGAAGCTTTCTTT
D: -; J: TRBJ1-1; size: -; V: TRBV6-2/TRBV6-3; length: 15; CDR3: CASSYNSAVNTEAFF; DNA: TGTGCCAGCAGTTACAATTCGGCAGTGAACACTGAAGCTTTCTTT
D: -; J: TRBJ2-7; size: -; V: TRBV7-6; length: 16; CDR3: CASSLGGALGSYEQYF; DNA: TGTGCCAGCAGCTTAGGTGGAGCGCTCGGATCCTACGAGCAGTACTTC
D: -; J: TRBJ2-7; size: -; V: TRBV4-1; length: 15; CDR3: CASSQDVEILYEQYF; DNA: TGCGCCAGCAGCCAAGATGTGGAGATCCTCTACGAGCAGTACTTC
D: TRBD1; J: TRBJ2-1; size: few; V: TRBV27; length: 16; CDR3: CASRTGQGFSYNEQFF; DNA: TGTGCCAGCAGAACCGGACAGGGATTTTCCTACAATGAGCAGTTCTTC